This section outlines one TCR beta chain sequence together with its context. These data are taken from a study of blood T cell repertoires in COVID-19. Study at large: PBMCs, B-cell-depleted T cells, or T cells provided the cDNA or gDNA that made up the material.

Authors' analysis steps: Estimation of nucleated cell counts relied on the amplification of reference gene primers. The table came from immunoSEQ multiplex PCR; TCRdb's copy has only in-frame clones and leaves some out. The DNA was the basis for D and trimming; V, J and clone size are from that table. The data contain about 100,000 clones, roughly 79% of them singletons. Trimming at V came to 3 bases and at J to 4 bases, leaving 6 bases not matched to a gene. The CDR3 is made up of 16 amino acids. The germline V gene encodes CDR1 MNHEY and CDR2 SMNVEV (reference sequence). This TCR came from an older man with COVID-19, enrolled during active disease. What was sequenced was peripheral blood. The chain uses TRBV27 and TRBJ2-2, with TRBD1 matching over 9 bases. CDR3 in DNA: TGTGCCAGCAGTTTTTGGACAGGGGAGGCCACCGGGGAGCTGTTTTTT. Its protein product is CASSFWTGEATGELFF.